The rows below give T cell receptor beta chains drawn from one sample of a study of blood T cell repertoires in COVID-19. Here immunoSEQ multiplex PCR was the method, and the copy in TCRdb shows in-frame clones only, minus some. The sample gives around 390,000 clones, more than 75% of which show up once; 10% is in the top ten. The sequenced sample consisted of PBMCs or T cells enriched from blood (not recorded which). The receptors here all came from a woman between 50 and 59 years old who had recovered from COVID-19. Both conserved end residues are part of each CDR3. The order of the fields is J gene, D gene, V gene, clone size, CDR3 protein, CDR3 DNA. D genes are given only for firm matches. Clone sizes are given selectively: once, few, many, or a class where the clone is expanded.

J: TRBJ2-1
D: TRBD2
V: TRBV5-1
size: once
CDR3: CASSLELAGGPWNNEQFF
DNA: TGCGCCAGCAGCTTGGAACTAGCGGGGGGGCCCTGGAACAATGAGCAGTTCTTC

J: TRBJ1-4
D: TRBD1
V: TRBV4-1
size: NA
CDR3: CASSQRTGGDEKLFF
DNA: TGCGCCAGCAGCCAGAGGACAGGGGGAGATGAAAAACTGTTTTTT

J: TRBJ2-3
D: NA
V: TRBV24-1
size: NA
CDR3: CATKGTGDTQYF
DNA: TGTGCCACCAAGGGAACGGGGGATACGCAGTATTTT

J: TRBJ2-4
D: NA
V: TRBV21-1
size: NA
CDR3: CASSDPATGIGAKNIQYF
DNA: TGTGCCAGCAGCGACCCCGCGACAGGGATTGGAGCCAAAAACATTCAGTACTTC

J: TRBJ2-1
D: TRBD1
V: TRBV19
size: NA
CDR3: CASSMGQGNDEQFF
DNA: TGTGCCAGTAGTATGGGACAGGGGAACGATGAGCAGTTCTTC

J: TRBJ1-1
D: TRBD1
V: TRBV7-2
size: NA
CDR3: CASSPTTGVATEAFF
DNA: TGTGCCAGCAGCCCAACGACAGGGGTAGCCACTGAAGCTTTCTTT

J: TRBJ1-1
D: NA
V: TRBV18
size: NA
CDR3: CASSGAEAFF
DNA: TGTGCCAGCTCCGGGGCTGAAGCTTTCTTT

J: TRBJ2-7
D: NA
V: TRBV27
size: NA
CDR3: CASSLGRANYEQYF
DNA: TGTGCCAGCAGTTTAGGCAGGGCCAACTACGAGCAGTACTTC

J: TRBJ1-1
D: TRBD1
V: TRBV5-1
size: NA
CDR3: CASSLGQGMNTEAFF
DNA: TGCGCCAGCAGCTTGGGACAGGGAATGAACACTGAAGCTTTCTTT

J: TRBJ2-1
D: TRBD2
V: TRBV28
size: NA
CDR3: CASSLPLAGAYYNEQFF
DNA: TGTGCCAGCAGTTTACCGCTAGCGGGGGCTTATTACAATGAGCAGTTCTTC

J: TRBJ1-5
D: NA
V: TRBV4-3
size: NA
CDR3: CASSQETNQPQHF
DNA: TGCGCCAGCAGCCAAGAAACAAATCAGCCCCAGCATTTT

J: TRBJ2-3
D: TRBD2
V: TRBV15
size: NA
CDR3: CATSRENWNSGGTDTQYF
DNA: TGTGCCACCAGCAGAGAGAATTGGAATAGCGGGGGTACAGATACGCAGTATTTT

J: TRBJ1-1
D: NA
V: TRBV4-2
size: NA
CDR3: CASSQERGTEAFF
DNA: TGTGCCAGCAGCCAAGAGCGGGGAACTGAAGCTTTCTTT

J: TRBJ1-2
D: TRBD1
V: TRBV3-1/TRBV3-2
size: NA
CDR3: CASSRDRGNYGYTF
DNA: TGTGCCAGCAGCCGGGACAGGGGTAACTATGGCTACACCTTC

J: TRBJ2-7
D: NA
V: TRBV6-2/TRBV6-3
size: NA
CDR3: CASSYSRLLGQGGSF
DNA: TGTGCCAGCAGTTACTCGAGGCTACTGGGGCAGGGGGGATCGTTC

J: TRBJ2-2
D: NA
V: TRBV6-5
size: NA
CDR3: CASRTGSTGELFF
DNA: TGTGCCAGCAGGACAGGTAGCACCGGGGAGCTGTTTTTT